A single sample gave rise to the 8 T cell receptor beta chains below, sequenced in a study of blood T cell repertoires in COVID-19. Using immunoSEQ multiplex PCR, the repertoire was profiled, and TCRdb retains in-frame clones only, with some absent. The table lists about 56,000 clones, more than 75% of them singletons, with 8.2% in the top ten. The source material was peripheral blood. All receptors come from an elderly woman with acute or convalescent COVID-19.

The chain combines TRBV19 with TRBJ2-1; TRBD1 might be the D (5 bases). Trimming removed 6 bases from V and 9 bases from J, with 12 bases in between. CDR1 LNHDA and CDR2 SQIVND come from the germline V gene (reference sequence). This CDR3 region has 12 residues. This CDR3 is CASSQDRPEQFF. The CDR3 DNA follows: TGTGCCAGTAGCCAAGACAGACCTGAGCAGTTCTTC.

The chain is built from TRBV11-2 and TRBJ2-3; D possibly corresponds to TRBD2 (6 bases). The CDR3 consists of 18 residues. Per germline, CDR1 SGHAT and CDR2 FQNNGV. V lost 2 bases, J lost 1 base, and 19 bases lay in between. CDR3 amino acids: CASSLWAGLPTGTDTQYF. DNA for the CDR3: TGTGCCAGCAGCTTATGGGCGGGATTACCCACTGGCACAGATACGCAGTATTTT.

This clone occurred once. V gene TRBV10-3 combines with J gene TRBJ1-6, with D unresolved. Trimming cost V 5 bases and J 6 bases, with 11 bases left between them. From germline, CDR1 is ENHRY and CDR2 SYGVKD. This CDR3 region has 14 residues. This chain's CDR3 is CAISRESGNSPLHF. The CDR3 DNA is TGTGCCATCAGTAGGGAGAGCGGTAATTCACCCCTCCACTTT.

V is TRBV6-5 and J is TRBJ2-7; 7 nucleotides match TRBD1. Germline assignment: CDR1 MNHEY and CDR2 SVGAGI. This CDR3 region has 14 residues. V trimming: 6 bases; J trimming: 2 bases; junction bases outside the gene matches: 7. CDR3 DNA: TGTGCCAGCAGGTCAGCCGGGACAGCCTACGAGCAGTACTTC. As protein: CASRSAGTAYEQYF.

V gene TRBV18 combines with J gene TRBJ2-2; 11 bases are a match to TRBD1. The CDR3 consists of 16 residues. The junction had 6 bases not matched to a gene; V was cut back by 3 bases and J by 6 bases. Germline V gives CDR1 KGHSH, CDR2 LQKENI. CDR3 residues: CASSPNPGQGAGELFF. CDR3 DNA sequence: TGTGCCAGCTCACCGAACCCGGGACAGGGGGCCGGGGAGCTGTTTTTT.

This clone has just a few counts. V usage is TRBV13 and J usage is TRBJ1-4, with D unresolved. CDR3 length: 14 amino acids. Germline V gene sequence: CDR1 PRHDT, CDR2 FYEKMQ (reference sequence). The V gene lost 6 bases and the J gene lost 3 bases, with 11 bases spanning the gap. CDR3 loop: CASSLSAANEKLFF. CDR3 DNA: TGTGCCAGCAGTTTGAGTGCTGCTAATGAAAAACTGTTTTTT.

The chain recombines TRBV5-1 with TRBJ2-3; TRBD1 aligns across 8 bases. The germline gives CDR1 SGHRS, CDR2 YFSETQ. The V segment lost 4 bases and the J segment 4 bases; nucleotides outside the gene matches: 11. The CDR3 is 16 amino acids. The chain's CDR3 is CASSLGGTGGSDTQYF. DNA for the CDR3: TGCGCCAGCAGCCTAGGGGGAACAGGGGGATCAGATACGCAGTATTTT. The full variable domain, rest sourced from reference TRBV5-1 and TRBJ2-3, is KAGVTQTPRYLIKTRGQQVTLSCSPISGHRSVSWYQQTPGQGLQFLFEYFSETQRNKGNFPGRFSGRQFSNSRSEMNVSTLELGDSALYLCASSLGGTGGSDTQYFGPGTRLTVL.

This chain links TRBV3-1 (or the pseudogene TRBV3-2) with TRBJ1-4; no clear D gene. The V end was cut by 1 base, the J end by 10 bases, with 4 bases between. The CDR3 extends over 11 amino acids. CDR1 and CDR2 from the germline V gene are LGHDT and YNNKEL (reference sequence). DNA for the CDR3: TGTGCCAGCAGCCAAGGAGGAAAACTGTTTTTT. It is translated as CASSQGGKLFF.